This section outlines one T cell receptor (beta chain) sequence together with its context. Original methodology: Estimates of nucleated cell counts were drawn from the amplification of reference gene primers. This table comes from immunoSEQ multiplex PCR, and its TCRdb copy is limited to in-frame clones, with some not included. V and J calls and clone size are given by that table; D and trimming were obtained from the DNA. The sample records about 190,000 clones, around 90% being singletons. The CDR3 has 13 amino acids. The V gene's germline CDR1 is GTSNPN and CDR2 SVGIG (reference sequence). Trimming shortened V by 5 bases and J by 9 bases, and 14 bases separated the two germline ends. The data stem from a study of blood T cell repertoires in COVID-19. Whole-study context: The samples span acute and convalescent COVID-19 from the United States, Italy and Spain. T cells, B-cell-depleted T cells, or PBMCs provided the cDNA or gDNA that served as material.

This receptor was identified in a man aged 50-60 years with acute or convalescent COVID-19. The V call is TRBV30, the J call TRBJ1-6; possible D gene TRBD1, 6 bases. Sequencing was carried out using peripheral blood. Here the CDR3 DNA reads TGTGCCTGGGCTCAAACAGGGTCTTCACCCCTCCACTTT. It is translated as CAWAQTGSSPLHF.